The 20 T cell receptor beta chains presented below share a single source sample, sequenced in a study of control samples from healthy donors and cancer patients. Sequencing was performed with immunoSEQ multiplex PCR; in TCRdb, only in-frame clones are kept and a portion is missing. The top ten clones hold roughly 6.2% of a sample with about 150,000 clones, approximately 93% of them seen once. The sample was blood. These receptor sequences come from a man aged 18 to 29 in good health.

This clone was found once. CDR3 region: CSVETSGSGTQYF. CDR3 DNA sequence: TGCAGCGTTGAGACTAGCGGGTCGGGTACGCAGTATTTT. V and J are TRBV29-1 and TRBJ2-3, with 10 bases that match TRBD2. The CDR3 loop spans 13 amino acids. Germline loops: CDR1 SQVTM, CDR2 ANQGSEA. Trimming cost V 3 bases and J 8 bases; bases outside gene matches: 5.

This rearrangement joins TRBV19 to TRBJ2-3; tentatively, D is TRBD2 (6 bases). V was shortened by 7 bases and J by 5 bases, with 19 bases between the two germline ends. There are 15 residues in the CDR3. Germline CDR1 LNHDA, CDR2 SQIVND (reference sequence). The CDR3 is CASISGSGGKDTQYF. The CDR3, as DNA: TGTGCCAGTATCTCGGGCTCCGGAGGGAAAGATACGCAGTATTTT.

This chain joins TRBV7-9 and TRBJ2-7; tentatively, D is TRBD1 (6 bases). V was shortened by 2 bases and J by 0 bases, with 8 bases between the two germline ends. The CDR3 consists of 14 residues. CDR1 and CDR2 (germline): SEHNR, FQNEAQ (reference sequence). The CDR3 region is CASSLLQGSYEQYF. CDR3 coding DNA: TGTGCCAGCAGCTTACTACAGGGCTCCTACGAGCAGTACTTC.

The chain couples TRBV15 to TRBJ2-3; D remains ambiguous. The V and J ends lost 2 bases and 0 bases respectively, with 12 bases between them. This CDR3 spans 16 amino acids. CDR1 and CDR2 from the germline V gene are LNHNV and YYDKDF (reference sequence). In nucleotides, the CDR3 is TGTGCCACCAGCAGATTAGGACGGGTTAGCACAGATACGCAGTATTTT. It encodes CATSRLGRVSTDTQYF.

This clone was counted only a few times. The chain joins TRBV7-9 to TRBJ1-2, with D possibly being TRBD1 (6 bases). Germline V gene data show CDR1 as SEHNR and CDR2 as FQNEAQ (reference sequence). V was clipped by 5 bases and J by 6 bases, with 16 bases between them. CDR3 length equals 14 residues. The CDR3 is CASSPGWNRDGYTF. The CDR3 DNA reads TGTGCCAGCAGCCCAGGATGGAACAGGGATGGCTACACCTTC.

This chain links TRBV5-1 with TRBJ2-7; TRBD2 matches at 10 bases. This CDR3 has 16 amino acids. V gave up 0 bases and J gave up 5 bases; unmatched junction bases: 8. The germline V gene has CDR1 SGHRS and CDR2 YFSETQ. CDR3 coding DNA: TGCGCCAGCAGCTTGGTTGCTAGCGGGAGCCCCCACGAGCAGTACTTC. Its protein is CASSLVASGSPHEQYF.

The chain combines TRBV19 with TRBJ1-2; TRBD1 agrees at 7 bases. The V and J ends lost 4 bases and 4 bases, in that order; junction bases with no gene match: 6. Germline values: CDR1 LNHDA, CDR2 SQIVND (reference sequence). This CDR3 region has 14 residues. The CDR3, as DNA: TGTGCCAGTAGTAACGACCGGGACAGCTATGGCTACACCTTC. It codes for CASSNDRDSYGYTF.

CDR3 nucleotide sequence: TGTGCCAGCAGCTACAGCGGGACTGAGGGGGAGACCCAGTACTTC. Amino acid sequence: CASSYSGTEGETQYF. The gene calls are TRBV7-3 and TRBJ2-5; TRBD2 aligns across 7 bases. Germline V gene lookup returns CDR1 SGHTA and CDR2 FQGTGA. The CDR3 length is 15 residues. The junction had 10 bases not matched to a gene; V was cut back by 4 bases and J by 5 bases.

This chain's CDR3 is CASARGNQPQHF. The CDR3 nucleotides are TGTGCCAGCGCCAGGGGAAACCAGCCCCAGCATTTT. The V call is TRBV6-5, the J call TRBJ1-5; a weak D match, TRBD1 (6 bases). Trimming pared 8 bases from V and 7 bases from J, leaving 12 bases between. The CDR3 is made up of 12 amino acids. CDR1 is MNHEY and CDR2 is SVGAGI in the germline V gene.

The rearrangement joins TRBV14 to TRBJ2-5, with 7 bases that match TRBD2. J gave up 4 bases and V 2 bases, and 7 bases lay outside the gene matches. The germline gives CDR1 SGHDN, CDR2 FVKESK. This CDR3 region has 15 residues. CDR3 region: CASSQLAVKRETQYF. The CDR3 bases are TGTGCCAGCAGCCAACTAGCGGTGAAACGAGAGACCCAGTACTTC.

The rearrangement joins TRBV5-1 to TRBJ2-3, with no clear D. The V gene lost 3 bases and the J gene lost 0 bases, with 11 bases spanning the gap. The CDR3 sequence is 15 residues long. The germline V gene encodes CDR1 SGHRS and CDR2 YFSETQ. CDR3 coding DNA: TGCGCCAGCAGCTCCGCTCGGTATAGCACAGATACGCAGTATTTT. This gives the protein CASSSARYSTDTQYF.

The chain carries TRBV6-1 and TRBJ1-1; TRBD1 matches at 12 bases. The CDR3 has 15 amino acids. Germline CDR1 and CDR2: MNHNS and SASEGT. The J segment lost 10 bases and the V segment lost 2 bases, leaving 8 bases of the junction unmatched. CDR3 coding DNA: TGTGCCAGCAGTGAAATGGGACAGGGGGCGGAAGTAGCTTTCTTT. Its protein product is CASSEMGQGAEVAFF.

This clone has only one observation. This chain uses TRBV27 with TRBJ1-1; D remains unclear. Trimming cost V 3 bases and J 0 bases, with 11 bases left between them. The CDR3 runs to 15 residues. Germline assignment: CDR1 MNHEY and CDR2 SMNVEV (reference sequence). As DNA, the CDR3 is TGTGCCAGCAGTTTGGTGCGGTACATGAACACTGAAGCTTTCTTT. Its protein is CASSLVRYMNTEAFF.

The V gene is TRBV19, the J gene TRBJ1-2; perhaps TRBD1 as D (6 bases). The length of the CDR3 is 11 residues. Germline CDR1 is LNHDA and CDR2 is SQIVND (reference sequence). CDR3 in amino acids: CGSRGYYGYTF. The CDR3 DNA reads TGTGGTAGCAGGGGATACTATGGCTACACCTTC.

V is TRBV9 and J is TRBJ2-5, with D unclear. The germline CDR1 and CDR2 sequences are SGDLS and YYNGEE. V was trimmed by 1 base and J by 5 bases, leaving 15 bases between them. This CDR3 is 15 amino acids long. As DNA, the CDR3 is TGTGCCAGCAGCGTAACTCACACATCCTGGGAGACCCAGTACTTC. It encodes CASSVTHTSWETQYF.

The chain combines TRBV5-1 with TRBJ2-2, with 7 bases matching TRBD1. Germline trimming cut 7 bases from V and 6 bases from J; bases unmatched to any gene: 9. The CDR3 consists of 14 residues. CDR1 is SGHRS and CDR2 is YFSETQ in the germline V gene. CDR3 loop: CASGTTGRAGELFF. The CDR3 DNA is TGCGCCAGCGGAACGACAGGGCGGGCCGGGGAGCTGTTTTTT.

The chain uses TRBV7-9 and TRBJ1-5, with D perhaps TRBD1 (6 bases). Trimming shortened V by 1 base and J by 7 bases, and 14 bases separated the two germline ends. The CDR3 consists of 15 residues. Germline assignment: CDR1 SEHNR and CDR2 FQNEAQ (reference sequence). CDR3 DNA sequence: TGTGCCAGCAGCTTAGACTTTGGACAGAAACAGCCCCAGCATTTT. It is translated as CASSLDFGQKQPQHF.

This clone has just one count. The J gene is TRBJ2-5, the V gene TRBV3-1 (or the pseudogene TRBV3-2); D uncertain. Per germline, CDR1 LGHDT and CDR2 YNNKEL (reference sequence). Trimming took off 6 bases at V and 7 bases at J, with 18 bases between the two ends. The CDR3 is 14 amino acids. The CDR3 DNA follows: TGTGCCAGCAGTGAAGTCAGTGAAATAGGGACCCAGTACTTC. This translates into CASSEVSEIGTQYF.

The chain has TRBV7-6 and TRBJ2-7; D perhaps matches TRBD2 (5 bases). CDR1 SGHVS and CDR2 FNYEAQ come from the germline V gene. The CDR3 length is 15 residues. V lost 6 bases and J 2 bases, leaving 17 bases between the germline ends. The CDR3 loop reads CASSPTNLSPYEQYF. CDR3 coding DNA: TGTGCCAGCAGTCCGACTAATCTTTCCCCCTACGAGCAGTACTTC.

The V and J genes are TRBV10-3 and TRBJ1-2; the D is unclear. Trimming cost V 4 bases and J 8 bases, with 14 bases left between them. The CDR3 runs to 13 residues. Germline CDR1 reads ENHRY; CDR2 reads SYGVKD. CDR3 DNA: TGTGCCATCAGTGGGACGGACGAGAAGGGCTACACCTTC. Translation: CAISGTDEKGYTF.